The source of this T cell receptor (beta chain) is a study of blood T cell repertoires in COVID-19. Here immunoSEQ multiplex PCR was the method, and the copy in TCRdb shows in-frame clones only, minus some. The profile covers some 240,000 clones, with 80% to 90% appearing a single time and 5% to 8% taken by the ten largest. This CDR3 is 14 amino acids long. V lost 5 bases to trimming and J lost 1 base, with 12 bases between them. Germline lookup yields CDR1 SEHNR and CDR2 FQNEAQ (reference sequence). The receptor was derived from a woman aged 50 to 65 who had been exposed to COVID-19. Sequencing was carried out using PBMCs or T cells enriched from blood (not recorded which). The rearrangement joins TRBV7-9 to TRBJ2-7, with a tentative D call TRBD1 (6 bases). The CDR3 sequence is CASSPGTSSYEQYF. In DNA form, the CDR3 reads TGTGCCAGCAGCCCCGGGACATCGTCCTACGAGCAGTACTTC.